The 17 T cell receptor beta chains given below trace back to one sample, sequenced in a study of blood T cell repertoires in COVID-19 (dated by TCRdb to 2020 to 2022). Receptors were amplified or captured by the immunoSEQ multiplex PCR assay. TCRdb took over this immuneACCESS table, retaining in-frame rearrangements with V and J assigned. Such tables are incomplete; in checked studies, under half of the missing clones stem from an unresolved V gene, and the remainder is unexplained. This sample holds roughly 68,000 clones; approximately 88% were observed only once. The biggest ten clones account for about 27% of the sample. Source material: peripheral blood. The receptor set was obtained from a man in his fifties with acute or convalescent COVID-19.

V gene TRBV15 combines with J gene TRBJ1-4, with TRBD1 matching over 10 bases. This CDR3 comprises 16 residues. In germline, CDR1 is LNHNV, CDR2 YYDKDF (reference sequence). Trimming at V came to 0 bases and at J to 8 bases, leaving 6 bases not matched to a gene. This CDR3 reads CATSRDLGTGVEKLFF. CDR3 DNA: TGTGCCACCAGCAGAGATCTCGGGACAGGGGTGGAAAAACTGTTTTTT. The complete variable domain, with remaining parts taken from reference TRBV15 and TRBJ1-4, reads DAMVIQNPRYQVTQFGKPVTLSCSQTLNHNVMYWYQQKSSQAPKLLFHYYDKDFNNEADTPDNFQSRRPNTSFCFLDIRSPGLGDTAMYLCATSRDLGTGVEKLFFGSGTQLSVL.

The V call is TRBV7-6, the J call TRBJ1-6, with 8 bases matching TRBD1. Germline lookup yields CDR1 SGHVS and CDR2 FNYEAQ. The CDR3 is made up of 14 amino acids. The V segment lost 5 bases and the J segment 6 bases; nucleotides outside the gene matches: 3. Written as DNA, the CDR3 is TGTGCCAGCAGCCGGACAGGGAGTAATTCACCCCTCCACTTT. This translates into CASSRTGSNSPLHF.

In its sample, this clone was seen once. The V call is TRBV12-3 or TRBV12-4, the J call TRBJ2-5, with D maybe TRBD1 (6 bases). The CDR3 consists of 13 residues. V was cut by 2 bases and J by 6 bases, with 10 bases left in between. The CDR3 DNA reads TGTGCCAGCAGTTTAATGGGGGCGCAGACCCAGTACTTC. Protein sequence: CASSLMGAQTQYF.

The CDR3 loop is CASSGQGNSNQPQHF. The CDR3 DNA follows: TGTGCCAGCTCCGGACAGGGGAACAGCAATCAGCCCCAGCATTTT. The chain is built from TRBV18 and TRBJ1-5; 9 bases are a match to TRBD1. After removal of 6 bases from V and 1 base from J, the junction contained 4 bases not matched to a gene. This CDR3 has 15 amino acids. Germline CDR1 and CDR2: KGHSH and LQKENI.

This clone is a singleton in its sample. This chain connects TRBV7-6 to TRBJ2-2; D might be TRBD2 (6 bases). The V and J ends lost 2 bases and 1 base respectively, with 11 bases between them. CDR1 is SGHVS, CDR2 FNYEAQ, per germline. This CDR3 has 16 residues. DNA for the CDR3: TGTGCCAGCAGCTTAATCGTAGCGGAGAACACCGGGGAGCTGTTTTTT. It is translated as CASSLIVAENTGELFF.

The V gene is TRBV19, the J gene TRBJ1-2; 8 bases agree with TRBD1. Trimming took 8 bases from V and 0 from J; bases not matched to a gene: 8. There are 15 residues in the CDR3. Germline V gene sequence: CDR1 LNHDA, CDR2 SQIVND (reference sequence). The CDR3 sequence is CASETGAFTNYGYTF. DNA of the CDR3: TGTGCCAGTGAGACAGGGGCCTTTACTAACTATGGCTACACCTTC.

The chain links TRBV21-1 to TRBJ2-2; the table's D call, TRBD2, has no DNA check behind it. TRBV21-1 is a pseudogene locus. This CDR3 is built from 17 residues. The CDR3 DNA is TGTGCCAGCAGCAAAGAAGGGCTAGCGGACCACACCGGGGAGCTGTTTTTT. Encoded protein: CASSKEGLADHTGELFF.

This chain links TRBV7-3 with TRBJ2-2, with 7 bases aligning to TRBD1. Germline trimming cut 5 bases from V and 7 bases from J; bases unmatched to any gene: 13. The CDR3 is 16 amino acids. CDR1 is SGHTA and CDR2 is FQGTGA in the germline V gene. Here the CDR3 DNA reads TGTGCCAGCAGCCCCCGGACAGGAGAAGGTAGCGGGGAGCTGTTTTTT. Protein sequence: CASSPRTGEGSGELFF.

Here the CDR3 DNA reads TGTGCCAGTAGGGAGGGGGGGTTCAATGAGCAGTTCTTC. Its translation is CASREGGFNEQFF. This rearrangement joins TRBV19 to TRBJ2-1; possible D gene TRBD2, 7 bases. Germline CDR1 LNHDA, CDR2 SQIVND (reference sequence). Trimming pared 6 bases from V and 6 bases from J, leaving 12 bases between. There are 13 residues in the CDR3.

The chain links TRBV4-1 to TRBJ2-7, with a possible D match to TRBD2 (5 bases). CDR3 length: 15 residues. Trimming took off 1 base at V and 1 base at J, with 11 bases between the two ends. In germline, CDR1 is MGHRA, CDR2 YSYEKL. The CDR3 DNA reads as TGCGCCAGCAGCCAAGCCGGACTGGCTTCCTACGAGCAGTACTTC. Amino acids: CASSQAGLASYEQYF.

The chain employs TRBV30 and TRBJ1-6; the D gene is possibly TRBD1 (6 bases). The CDR3 runs 14 residues. V was cut by 5 bases and J by 10 bases, with 18 bases left in between. The germline CDR1 and CDR2 sequences are GTSNPN and SVGIG (reference sequence). Here the CDR3 DNA reads TGTGCCTGGGGGAGACAGGCGTTACACTCACCCCTCCACTTT. Its protein product is CAWGRQALHSPLHF.

This clone was detected once. The rearrangement uses TRBV30 and TRBJ2-7; 8 bases line up with TRBD1. The CDR3 contains 15 residues. The J segment lost 2 bases and the V segment lost 1 base, leaving 7 bases of the junction unmatched. Germline lookup yields CDR1 GTSNPN and CDR2 SVGIG (reference sequence). CDR3 region: CAWSGDRSLAYEQYF. The DNA of the CDR3 is TGTGCCTGGAGTGGGGACAGGTCGTTAGCCTACGAGCAGTACTTC.

This sequence joins TRBV19 and TRBJ2-7, with 10 positions matching TRBD2. There are 16 residues in the CDR3. Trimming took 3 bases from V and 1 from J; bases not matched to a gene: 6. Germline V lookup: CDR1 LNHDA, CDR2 SQIVND (reference sequence). The CDR3 loop reads CASSIASGGASYEQYF. The CDR3 DNA reads as TGTGCCAGTAGTATTGCCAGCGGGGGGGCGTCCTACGAGCAGTACTTC.

The J gene is TRBJ2-2, the V gene TRBV2; maybe TRBD2 (5 bases). CDR3 length equals 13 residues. V lost 4 bases and J lost 3, with 6 bases in between. Germline V CDR1 and CDR2: SNHLY, FYNNEI. The CDR3 region has the DNA TGTGCCAGCAGTGCGGGGTACACCGGGGAGCTGTTTTTT. Translating gives CASSAGYTGELFF.

This rearrangement joins TRBV7-9 to TRBJ1-2, with 11 bases fitting TRBD1. The CDR3 sequence is 16 residues long. Germline values: CDR1 SEHNR, CDR2 FQNEAQ (reference sequence). The junction had 7 bases not matched to a gene; V was cut back by 4 bases and J by 3 bases. CDR3 in amino acids: CASSYKDRGHHYGYTF. CDR3 coding DNA: TGTGCCAGCAGCTACAAGGACAGGGGGCATCACTATGGCTACACCTTC.

This clone was recorded at least ten times. J is TRBJ2-1 and V is TRBV10-2; possible D gene TRBD2, 7 bases. The CDR3 is 14 residues long. CDR1 WSHSY and CDR2 SAAADI come from the germline V gene. Trimming cost V 10 bases and J 1 base, with 14 bases left between them. Here the CDR3 reads CATAGAVSYNEQFF. In DNA form, the CDR3 reads TGCGCCACGGCGGGGGCTGTTTCCTACAATGAGCAGTTCTTC.

This chain joins TRBV5-4 and TRBJ2-5, with TRBD2 matching 10 bases. Germline CDR1 is SGHNT and CDR2 is YYREEE (reference sequence). Trimming at V came to 7 bases and at J to 3 bases, leaving 9 bases not matched to a gene. This CDR3 contains 15 residues. DNA of the CDR3: TGTGCCAGCTACGTCCGACTAGCGGGTGAAGAGACCCAGTACTTC. This codes for CASYVRLAGEETQYF.